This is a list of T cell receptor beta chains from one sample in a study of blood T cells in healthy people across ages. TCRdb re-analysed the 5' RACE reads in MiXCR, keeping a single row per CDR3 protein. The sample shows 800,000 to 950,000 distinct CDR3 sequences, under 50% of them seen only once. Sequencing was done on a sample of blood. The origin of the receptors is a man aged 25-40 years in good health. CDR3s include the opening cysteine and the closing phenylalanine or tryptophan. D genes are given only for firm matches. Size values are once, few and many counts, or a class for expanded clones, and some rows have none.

cdr3_aa: CSVGGGSDTNEKLFF
cdr3_nt: TGCAGCGTTGGGGGTGGGTCCGATACTAATGAAAAACTGTTTTTT
d_call: NA
v_call: TRBV29-1
clone_size: few
j_call: TRBJ1-4

cdr3_aa: CSARLTYQYF
cdr3_nt: TGCAGTGCTAGATTGACCTACCAGTACTTC
d_call: NA
v_call: TRBV20-1
clone_size: once
j_call: TRBJ2-7

cdr3_aa: CASNDGTRQETQYF
cdr3_nt: TGTGCCAGCAACGACGGGACAAGACAAGAGACCCAGTACTTC
d_call: NA
v_call: TRBV12-3/TRBV12-4
clone_size: NA
j_call: TRBJ2-5

cdr3_aa: CASSFDTASYEQYF
cdr3_nt: TGTGCCAGCAGCTTTGACACAGCTTCCTACGAGCAGTACTTC
d_call: NA
v_call: TRBV7-6
clone_size: once
j_call: TRBJ2-7

cdr3_aa: CSVSSGIGGYTF
cdr3_nt: TGCAGCGTTAGTTCGGGAATTGGCGGCTACACCTTC
d_call: NA
v_call: TRBV29-1
clone_size: few
j_call: TRBJ1-2

cdr3_aa: CSASPWGIDTQYF
cdr3_nt: TGCAGTGCTTCCCCTTGGGGGATAGATACGCAGTATTTT
d_call: NA
v_call: TRBV20-1
clone_size: NA
j_call: TRBJ2-3

cdr3_aa: CASSARTGSNEQFF
cdr3_nt: TGTGCCAGCAGCGCCAGGACAGGGTCCAATGAGCAGTTCTTC
d_call: TRBD1
v_call: TRBV5-8
clone_size: NA
j_call: TRBJ2-1

cdr3_aa: CAIRGSSVTDTQYF
cdr3_nt: TGTGCCATCAGGGGCTCCAGCGTCACAGATACGCAGTATTTT
d_call: NA
v_call: TRBV10-3
clone_size: few
j_call: TRBJ2-3

cdr3_aa: CASSYEGKSTDTQYF
cdr3_nt: TGTGCCAGCAGTTACGAGGGCAAGAGCACAGATACGCAGTATTTT
d_call: NA
v_call: TRBV6-6
clone_size: many
j_call: TRBJ2-3

cdr3_aa: CASSSPWKVIAGASEQYF
cdr3_nt: TGTGCCAGCAGTTCCCCGTGGAAAGTAATAGCGGGTGCCTCGGAGCAGTACTTC
d_call: TRBD2
v_call: TRBV6-2/TRBV6-3
clone_size: NA
j_call: TRBJ2-7

cdr3_aa: CASSFGQVRGQETQYF
cdr3_nt: TGTGCCAGCAGCTTTGGACAGGTCCGAGGCCAAGAGACCCAGTACTTC
d_call: TRBD1
v_call: TRBV7-6
clone_size: NA
j_call: TRBJ2-5

cdr3_aa: CSARTVAGEKLFF
cdr3_nt: TGCAGTGCAAGGACCGTAGCGGGCGAAAAACTGTTTTTT
d_call: NA
v_call: TRBV20-1
clone_size: NA
j_call: TRBJ1-4

cdr3_aa: CASSLPVRTTVRTQYF
cdr3_nt: TGTGCCAGCAGCTTACCTGTCAGGACCACGGTTAGGACCCAGTACTTC
d_call: NA
v_call: TRBV7-8
clone_size: NA
j_call: TRBJ2-5

cdr3_aa: CAISVQVNEQYF
cdr3_nt: TGTGCCATCAGTGTGCAGGTGAACGAGCAGTACTTC
d_call: NA
v_call: TRBV10-3
clone_size: few
j_call: TRBJ2-7

cdr3_aa: CASRRIAGAEGTQYF
cdr3_nt: TGTGCCAGCAGACGGATAGCGGGGGCCGAGGGTACGCAGTATTTT
d_call: TRBD2
v_call: TRBV5-6
clone_size: NA
j_call: TRBJ2-3

cdr3_aa: CASSQLTGPREQYF
cdr3_nt: TGTGCCAGCAGCCAATTGACTGGCCCCCGCGAGCAGTACTTC
d_call: NA
v_call: TRBV4-2
clone_size: few
j_call: TRBJ2-7

cdr3_aa: CASSLFEVNEKLFF
cdr3_nt: TGTGCCAGCAGCTTATTCGAGGTTAATGAAAAACTGTTTTTT
d_call: NA
v_call: TRBV7-9
clone_size: NA
j_call: TRBJ1-4

cdr3_aa: CASSALGDYTDAQYF
cdr3_nt: TGTGCCAGCAGCGCCCTAGGAGATTACACAGATGCGCAGTATTTT
d_call: NA
v_call: TRBV9
clone_size: NA
j_call: TRBJ2-3

cdr3_aa: CASSSQGRNEKLFF
cdr3_nt: TGTGCCAGCAGTTCACAGGGGAGGAATGAAAAACTGTTTTTT
d_call: TRBD1
v_call: TRBV2
clone_size: NA
j_call: TRBJ1-4

cdr3_aa: CASSHETRTLDNEQFF
cdr3_nt: TGTGCCAGCAGCCATGAGACCAGGACGCTTGACAATGAGCAGTTCTTC
d_call: NA
v_call: TRBV3-1
clone_size: NA
j_call: TRBJ2-1

cdr3_aa: CSAGQGNTDAQYF
cdr3_nt: TGCAGCGCTGGACAGGGGAACACAGATGCGCAGTATTTT
d_call: TRBD1
v_call: TRBV29-1
clone_size: NA
j_call: TRBJ2-3

cdr3_aa: CASSAPDSDSGANVLTF
cdr3_nt: TGTGCCAGCAGTGCCCCGGACAGTGACTCTGGGGCCAACGTCCTGACTTTC
d_call: NA
v_call: TRBV6-1
clone_size: once
j_call: TRBJ2-6

cdr3_aa: CASSYSRLYTEAFF
cdr3_nt: TGTGCCAGCAGTTACTCGAGGCTCTACACTGAAGCTTTCTTT
d_call: NA
v_call: TRBV6-2/TRBV6-3
clone_size: NA
j_call: TRBJ1-1

cdr3_aa: CASSHGQGLYF
cdr3_nt: TGCGCCAGCAGCCACGGACAGGGACTGTACTTC
d_call: TRBD1
v_call: TRBV4-3
clone_size: NA
j_call: TRBJ2-7

cdr3_aa: CASSQGFLWNEQFF
cdr3_nt: TGTGCCAGCAGCCAAGGGTTCCTTTGGAATGAGCAGTTCTTC
d_call: NA
v_call: TRBV28
clone_size: NA
j_call: TRBJ2-1

cdr3_aa: CASSLGHHEQYF
cdr3_nt: TGTGCCAGCAGTTTAGGGCACCACGAGCAGTACTTC
d_call: NA
v_call: TRBV12-3/TRBV12-4
clone_size: NA
j_call: TRBJ2-7

cdr3_aa: CASSFQGGAYNEQFF
cdr3_nt: TGTGCCAGCAGCTTTCAGGGGGGGGCCTACAATGAGCAGTTCTTC
d_call: NA
v_call: TRBV5-5
clone_size: few
j_call: TRBJ2-1

cdr3_aa: CASSQGEEETQYF
cdr3_nt: TGTGCCAGCAGCCAAGGGGAAGAAGAGACCCAGTACTTC
d_call: NA
v_call: TRBV3-1
clone_size: few
j_call: TRBJ2-5

cdr3_aa: CSAREMREQYF
cdr3_nt: TGCAGTGCTAGAGAGATGCGCGAGCAGTACTTC
d_call: NA
v_call: TRBV20-1
clone_size: few
j_call: TRBJ2-7

cdr3_aa: CASSLASPDYGYTF
cdr3_nt: TGTGCCAGCAGCTTAGCGAGTCCTGACTATGGCTACACCTTC
d_call: NA
v_call: TRBV7-8
clone_size: NA
j_call: TRBJ1-2

cdr3_aa: CASSPNLYNEQFF
cdr3_nt: TGTGCCAGCAGCCCCAACCTTTACAATGAGCAGTTCTTC
d_call: NA
v_call: TRBV7-9
clone_size: NA
j_call: TRBJ2-1

cdr3_aa: CASSLSSGGAVYEQYF
cdr3_nt: TGTGCCAGCAGCTTATCTAGCGGGGGGGCCGTTTACGAGCAGTACTTC
d_call: TRBD2
v_call: TRBV7-2
clone_size: few
j_call: TRBJ2-7

cdr3_aa: CASSQRIAGYNEQFF
cdr3_nt: TGTGCCAGCAGCCAACGTATAGCGGGTTACAATGAGCAGTTCTTC
d_call: TRBD2
v_call: TRBV14
clone_size: few
j_call: TRBJ2-1

cdr3_aa: CASCRQGDTEAFF
cdr3_nt: TGTGCCAGCTGCCGCCAGGGTGACACTGAAGCTTTCTTT
d_call: NA
v_call: TRBV4-2
clone_size: NA
j_call: TRBJ1-1

cdr3_aa: CASSRQNSPLHF
cdr3_nt: TGTGCCAGCAGTAGACAGAATTCACCCCTCCACTTT
d_call: NA
v_call: TRBV12-3/TRBV12-4
clone_size: few
j_call: TRBJ1-6

cdr3_aa: CAISERQGALLGEKLFF
cdr3_nt: TGCGCCATCAGTGAACGACAGGGGGCGCTTTTAGGAGAAAAACTGTTTTTT
d_call: TRBD1
v_call: TRBV10-3
clone_size: NA
j_call: TRBJ1-4

cdr3_aa: CSAVPGRDRGAYGYTF
cdr3_nt: TGCAGTGCTGTTCCTGGCCGGGACAGGGGTGCCTATGGCTACACCTTC
d_call: TRBD1
v_call: TRBV20-1
clone_size: NA
j_call: TRBJ1-2

cdr3_aa: CASTPTSLYEQYF
cdr3_nt: TGTGCCAGCACGCCGACTAGCCTCTACGAGCAGTACTTC
d_call: TRBD2
v_call: TRBV2
clone_size: few
j_call: TRBJ2-7

cdr3_aa: CASSQTTGGPPTQYF
cdr3_nt: TGTGCCAGCAGCCAAACGACGGGGGGGCCTCCTACGCAGTATTTT
d_call: TRBD2
v_call: TRBV14
clone_size: few
j_call: TRBJ2-3

cdr3_aa: CSAGLAGGYNEQFF
cdr3_nt: TGCAGTGCCGGGCTAGCGGGGGGGTACAATGAGCAGTTCTTC
d_call: TRBD2
v_call: TRBV20-1
clone_size: many
j_call: TRBJ2-1

cdr3_aa: CASSQEGLAGYTDTQYF
cdr3_nt: TGCGCCAGCAGCCAAGAGGGCCTAGCGGGGTACACAGATACGCAGTATTTT
d_call: TRBD2
v_call: TRBV4-3
clone_size: NA
j_call: TRBJ2-3

cdr3_aa: CASSDPGQGQQYF
cdr3_nt: TGTGCCAGCAGTGACCCAGGACAGGGACAGCAGTACTTC
d_call: TRBD1
v_call: TRBV6-2/TRBV6-3
clone_size: NA
j_call: TRBJ2-7

cdr3_aa: CASSVRLAVTDTQYF
cdr3_nt: TGTGCCAGCAGCGTTAGACTAGCGGTCACAGATACGCAGTATTTT
d_call: TRBD2
v_call: TRBV7-9
clone_size: few
j_call: TRBJ2-3

cdr3_aa: CSAGQEESYGYTF
cdr3_nt: TGCAGTGCTGGGCAGGAGGAAAGCTATGGCTACACCTTC
d_call: NA
v_call: TRBV20-1
clone_size: NA
j_call: TRBJ1-2

cdr3_aa: CATSRAGLAGGPPDTQYF
cdr3_nt: TGTGCCACCAGCAGAGCGGGACTAGCGGGGGGGCCCCCCGATACGCAGTATTTT
d_call: TRBD2
v_call: TRBV15
clone_size: few
j_call: TRBJ2-3